The 6 T cell receptor beta chains listed next were all sequenced from one sample in a study of blood T cell repertoires in COVID-19. Repertoires were generated with immunoSEQ multiplex PCR, while TCRdb's copy carries only in-frame clones and drops some. The repertoire holds fewer than 120,000 clones, with around 79% as singletons. The sequencing sample was made of peripheral blood. The receptors shown here come from a woman older than 75 with active or convalescent COVID-19.

CDR3 protein: CASSLAVEGLNYGYTF. Here the CDR3 DNA reads TGTGCCAGCAGCTTAGCGGTGGAGGGACTAAACTATGGCTACACCTTC. The chain employs TRBV7-9 and TRBJ1-2; a weak D match, TRBD1 (5 bases). This CDR3 contains 16 residues. V was cut by 0 bases and J by 2 bases, with 13 bases left in between. Germline lookup yields CDR1 SEHNR and CDR2 FQNEAQ (reference sequence).

V is TRBV10-3 and J is TRBJ1-1, with no clear D. CDR3 size: 14 residues. V shed 3 bases and J shed 1 base, with 9 bases lying between them. Germline CDR1 and CDR2: ENHRY and SYGVKD. The CDR3 protein is CAISDRGTNTEAFF. The DNA of the CDR3 is TGTGCCATCAGTGACCGGGGAACGAACACTGAAGCTTTCTTT.

This clone is a singleton in its sample. The V gene is TRBV5-1, the J gene TRBJ2-2, with D possibly TRBD1 on 6 matching bases. Trimming left V 3 bases short and J 3 bases short, with 15 bases between. Germline CDR1 and CDR2: SGHRS and YFSETQ. The CDR3 extends over 16 amino acids. The CDR3 protein is CASSSLKGVDTGELFF. The CDR3 DNA reads TGCGCCAGCAGCTCCCTAAAGGGGGTTGACACCGGGGAGCTGTTTTTT.

The rearrangement uses TRBV7-9 and TRBJ1-1; 7 bases map to TRBD1. After removal of 5 bases from V and 5 bases from J, the junction contained 5 bases not matched to a gene. Germline V gene lookup returns CDR1 SEHNR and CDR2 FQNEAQ (reference sequence). CDR3 size: 13 residues. The CDR3: CASSMTGRTEAFF. The CDR3 DNA reads TGTGCCAGCAGCATGACAGGGAGGACTGAAGCTTTCTTT. Looking up the rest from reference TRBV7-9 and TRBJ1-1 gives the full variable domain: DTGVSQNPRHKITKRGQNVTFRCDPISEHNRLYWYRQTLGQGPEFLTYFQNEAQLEKSRLLSDRFSAERPKGSFSTLEIQRTEQGDSAMYLCASSMTGRTEAFFGQGTRLTVV.

This clone was observed a few times. This chain joins TRBV4-2 and TRBJ2-7; TRBD1 matches at 7 bases. J gave up 6 bases and V 1 base, and 3 bases lay outside the gene matches. This CDR3 contains 13 residues. Germline CDR1 is LGHNA and CDR2 is YNFKEQ. The CDR3 DNA follows: TGTGCCAGCAGCCAAGGGGCAGGGGGCGAGCAGTACTTC. Translation: CASSQGAGGEQYF.

The V gene is TRBV11-1, the J gene TRBJ2-2, with 14 positions matching TRBD2. Germline CDR1 and CDR2: SGHAT and FQDESV (reference sequence). Germline trimming cut 4 bases from V and 6 bases from J; bases unmatched to any gene: 4. The CDR3 runs to 16 residues. This chain's CDR3 is CASSWGLAGVSGELFF. CDR3 DNA: TGTGCCAGCAGCTGGGGACTAGCGGGAGTATCCGGGGAGCTGTTTTTT. The full variable domain, its missing parts supplied by reference TRBV11-1 and TRBJ2-2, is EAEVAQSPRYKITEKSQAVAFWCDPISGHATLYWYRQILGQGPELLVQFQDESVVDDSQLPKDRFSAERLKGVDSTLKIQPAELGDSAMYLCASSWGLAGVSGELFFGEGSRLTVL.